Included here is one T cell receptor (beta chain) sequence, with context. V was clipped by 5 bases and J by 5 bases; unmatched bases: 7. Germline CDR1 reads SGHDT; CDR2 reads YYEEEE. There are 14 residues in the CDR3. The sample belongs to a study of technical replicates of blood from a few donors. Method: immunoSEQ multiplex PCR; TCRdb's copy keeps in-frame clones and lacks some. In the table there are about 59,000 clones, around 93% of which are singletons. The specimen was PBMCs. The gene calls are TRBV5-6 and TRBJ2-1, with 7 bases aligning to TRBD2. This receptor was taken from a human donor in good health. Some clones in this sample may be carry-over from other donors' samples. The CDR3 coding sequence is TGTGCCAGCAGGTGGGAGGGGAGGAACAATGAGCAGTTCTTC. This sequence encodes CASRWEGRNNEQFF.